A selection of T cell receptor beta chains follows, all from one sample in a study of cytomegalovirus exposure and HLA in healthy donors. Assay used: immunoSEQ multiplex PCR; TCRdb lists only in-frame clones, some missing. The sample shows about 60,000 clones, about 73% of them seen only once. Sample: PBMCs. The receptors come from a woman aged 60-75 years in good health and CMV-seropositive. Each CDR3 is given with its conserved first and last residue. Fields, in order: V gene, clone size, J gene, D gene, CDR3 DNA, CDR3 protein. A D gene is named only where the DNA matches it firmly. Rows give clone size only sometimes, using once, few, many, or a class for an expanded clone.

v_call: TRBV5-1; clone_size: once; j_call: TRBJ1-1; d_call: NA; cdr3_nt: TGCGCCAGCAGTCTGGTAGGGAATAGTAGAGGGACTGAAGCTTTCTTT; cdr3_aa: CASSLVGNSRGTEAFF
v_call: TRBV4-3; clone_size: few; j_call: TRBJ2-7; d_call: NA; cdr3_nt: TGCGCCAGCAGCATTAACCCGGGTTTAGCCTACGAGCAGTACTTC; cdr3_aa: CASSINPGLAYEQYF
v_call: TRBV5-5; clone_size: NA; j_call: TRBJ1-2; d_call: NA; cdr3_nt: TGTGCCAGCAGCTTGACGGCCACTAGCGGCTACACCTTC; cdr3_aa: CASSLTATSGYTF
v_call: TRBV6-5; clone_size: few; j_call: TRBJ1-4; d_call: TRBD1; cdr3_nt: TGTGCCAGCAGAAAAGGGGGCGGAACTAATGAAAAACTGTTTTTT; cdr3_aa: CASRKGGGTNEKLFF
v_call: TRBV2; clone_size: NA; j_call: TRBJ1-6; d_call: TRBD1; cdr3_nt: TGTGCCAGCAGTCGACGACAGGGGACTTCACCCCTCCACTTT; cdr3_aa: CASSRRQGTSPLHF
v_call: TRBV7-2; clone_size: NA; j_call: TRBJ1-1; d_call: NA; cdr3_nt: TGTGCCAGCAGCCAAATGCGGCCTGAAGCTTTCTTT; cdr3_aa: CASSQMRPEAFF
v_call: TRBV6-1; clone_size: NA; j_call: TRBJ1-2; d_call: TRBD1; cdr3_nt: TGTGCCAGCAGACCCGGGACAGGGGGCCATGGCTACACCTTC; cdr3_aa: CASRPGTGGHGYTF
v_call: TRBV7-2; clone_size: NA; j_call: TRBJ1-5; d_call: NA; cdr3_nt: TGTGCCAGCAGCTTAGCGGAGGGTGTTAATTACTTAGGCAATCAGCCCCAGCATTTT; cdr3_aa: CASSLAEGVNYLGNQPQHF
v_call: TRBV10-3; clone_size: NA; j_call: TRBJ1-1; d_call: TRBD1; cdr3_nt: TGTGCCATCAGGCGACAGGGGGAGGACACTGAAGCTTTCTTT; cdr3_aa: CAIRRQGEDTEAFF
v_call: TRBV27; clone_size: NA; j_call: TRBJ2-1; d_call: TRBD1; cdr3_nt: TGTGCCAGCAGACATCGGTTGGGACAGGGAGTCGATGAGCAGTTCTTC; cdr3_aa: CASRHRLGQGVDEQFF
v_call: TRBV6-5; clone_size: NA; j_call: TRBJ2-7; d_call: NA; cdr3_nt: TGTGCCAGCAGTTACTCTGGCAGGGACTCCTACGAGCAGTACTTC; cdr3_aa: CASSYSGRDSYEQYF
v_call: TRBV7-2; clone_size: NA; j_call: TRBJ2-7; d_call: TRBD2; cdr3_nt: TGTGCCAGCAGCTTAGAGGGGACTAGCGGCGAGCAGTACTTC; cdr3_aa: CASSLEGTSGEQYF
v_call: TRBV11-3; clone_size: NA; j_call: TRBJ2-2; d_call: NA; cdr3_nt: TGTGCCAGCAGCCGCGGGTCGAACACCGGGGAGCTGTTTTTT; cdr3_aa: CASSRGSNTGELFF
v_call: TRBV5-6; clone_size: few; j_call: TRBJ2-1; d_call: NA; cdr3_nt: TGTGCCAGCAGCTTGGCCGGGGTGGGCAATGAGCAGTTCTTC; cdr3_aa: CASSLAGVGNEQFF
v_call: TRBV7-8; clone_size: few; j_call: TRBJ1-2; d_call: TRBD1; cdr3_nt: TGTGCCAGCAGCGATAGGGGGCGGTACGGCTACACCTTC; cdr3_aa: CASSDRGRYGYTF
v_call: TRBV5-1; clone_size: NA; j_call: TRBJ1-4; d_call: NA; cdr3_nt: TGCGCCAGCAGCGCAAACCAGGGGGAAAAACTGTTTTTT; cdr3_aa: CASSANQGEKLFF
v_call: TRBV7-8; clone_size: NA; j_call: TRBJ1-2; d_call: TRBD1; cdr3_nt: TGTGCCAGCACCCTGGGCCAGGGGGCGTCGGGCTACACCTTC; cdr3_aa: CASTLGQGASGYTF
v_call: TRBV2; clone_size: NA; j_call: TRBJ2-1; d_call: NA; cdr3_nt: TGTGCCAGCAGTGACCTGCGCGGGGACAATGAGCAGTTCTTC; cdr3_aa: CASSDLRGDNEQFF
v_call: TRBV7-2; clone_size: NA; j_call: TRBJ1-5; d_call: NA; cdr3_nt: TGTGCCAGCAGCTTAGCGCAAGGGGAGGCGAGCAATCAGCCCCAGCATTTT; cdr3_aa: CASSLAQGEASNQPQHF
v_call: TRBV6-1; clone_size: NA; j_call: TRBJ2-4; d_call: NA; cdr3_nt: TGTGCCAGCAGTGATACGGGGGTAGGCATTCAGTACTTC; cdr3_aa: CASSDTGVGIQYF
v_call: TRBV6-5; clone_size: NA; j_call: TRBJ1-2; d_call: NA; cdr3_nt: TGTGCCAGCAGACCCGCGGGGGGGAACTATGGCTACACCTTC; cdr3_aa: CASRPAGGNYGYTF
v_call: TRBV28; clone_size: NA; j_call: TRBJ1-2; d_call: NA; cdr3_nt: TGTGCCAGCAGTACCATCGGGGGGCAGCACTATGGCTACACCTTC; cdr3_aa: CASSTIGGQHYGYTF
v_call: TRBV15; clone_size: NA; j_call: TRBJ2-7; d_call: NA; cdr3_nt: TGTGCCACCAGCCGACGGCAGGGGATCGTCCACGAGCAGTACTTC; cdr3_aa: CATSRRQGIVHEQYF
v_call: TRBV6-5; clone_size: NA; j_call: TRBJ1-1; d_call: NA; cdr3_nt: TGTGCCAGCAGTTCCCGCCCCGGGACTTATACCACTGAAGCTTTCTTT; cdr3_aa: CASSSRPGTYTTEAFF
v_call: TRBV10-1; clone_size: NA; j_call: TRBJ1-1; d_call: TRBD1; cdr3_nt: TGCGCCTCCTCGACAGGGCTGACCACTGAAGCTTTCTTT; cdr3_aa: CASSTGLTTEAFF
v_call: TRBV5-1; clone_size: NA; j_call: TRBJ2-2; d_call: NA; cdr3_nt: TGCGCCAGCAGCTTGAATGCCGGCGGATACACCGGGGAGCTGTTTTTT; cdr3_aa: CASSLNAGGYTGELFF
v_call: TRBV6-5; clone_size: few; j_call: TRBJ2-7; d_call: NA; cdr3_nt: TGTGCCAGCAGTTACCAGTGGGGCCGTAGCGGAGGCGAGCAGTACTTC; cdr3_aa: CASSYQWGRSGGEQYF
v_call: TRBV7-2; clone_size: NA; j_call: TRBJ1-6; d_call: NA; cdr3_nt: TGTGCCAGCAGCCAATCGTACAGGGTCCCCCTCCACTTT; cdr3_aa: CASSQSYRVPLHF
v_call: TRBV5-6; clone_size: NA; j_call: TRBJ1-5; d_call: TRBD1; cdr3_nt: TGTGCCAGCAGCTTGTCACAGGGGGCGTTTCAGCCCCAGCATTTT; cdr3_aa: CASSLSQGAFQPQHF
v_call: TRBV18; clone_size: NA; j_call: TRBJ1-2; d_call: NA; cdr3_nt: TGTGCCAGCTCACCAGGGGGCGCGAATCTGGGGGATGGCTACACCTTC; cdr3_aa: CASSPGGANLGDGYTF
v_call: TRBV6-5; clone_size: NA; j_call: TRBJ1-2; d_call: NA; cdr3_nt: TGTGCCAGCACTTTTTCCCCCGGGGGGTACTATGGCTACACCTTC; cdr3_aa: CASTFSPGGYYGYTF
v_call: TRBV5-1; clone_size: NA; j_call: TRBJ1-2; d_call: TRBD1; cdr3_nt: TGCGCCAGCAGCTTGGGCGCTTCAGGGCCGGGACAGGCGATGAGCGGCTACACCTTC; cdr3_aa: CASSLGASGPGQAMSGYTF
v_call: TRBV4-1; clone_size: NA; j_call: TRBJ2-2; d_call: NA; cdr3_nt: TGCGCCAGCAGCCACACAGGGCGGGGGTCGAACACCGGGGAGCTGTTTTTT; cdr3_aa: CASSHTGRGSNTGELFF